The 26 T cell receptor beta chains in this list originate from one sample, sequenced in a study of blood T cell repertoires in COVID-19 (dated by TCRdb to 2018 to 2021). To prepare the library, the immunoSEQ multiplex PCR assay was applied. As stored in TCRdb, this immuneACCESS dataset retains in-frame rearrangements with V and J assigned. A fraction of the clones does not appear; measured against another copy, unresolved V genes explain less than half of the discrepancy, and the remainder lacks a known reason. The sample table shows approximately 170,000 clones, and roughly 80% are seen once. Together, the top ten hold approximately 2.4% of the sample. Sequencing was carried out using peripheral blood. The receptor source for this set is a human donor with acute or convalescent COVID-19. The donor label of this sample is uncertain.

V and J are TRBV3-1 (or the pseudogene TRBV3-2) and TRBJ1-6; D is uncertain. CDR1 and CDR2 from the germline V gene are LGHDT and YNNKEL (reference sequence). This CDR3 region has 17 residues. Trimming left V 0 bases short and J 0 bases short, with 9 bases between. The CDR3, as DNA: TGTGCCAGCAGCCAAGATTGGGCCCCCTCCTATAATTCACCCCTCCACTTT. Its translation: CASSQDWAPSYNSPLHF.

The chain is built from TRBV28 and TRBJ2-7; D perhaps matches TRBD1 (6 bases). This CDR3 is 15 amino acids long. CDR1 and CDR2 from the germline V gene are MDHEN and SYDVKM. V was clipped by 6 bases and J by 0 bases, with 15 bases between them. The CDR3, as DNA: TGTGCCAGCAGCCTTCACAGGGATAGCTCCTACGAGCAGTACTTC. This encodes CASSLHRDSSYEQYF.

This clone has ten or more counts. The rearrangement joins TRBV30 to TRBJ1-1; D remains unclear. V lost 2 bases to trimming and J lost 7 bases, with 8 bases between them. The CDR3 totals 11 residues. Germline CDR1 and CDR2: GTSNPN and SVGIG (reference sequence). Written as DNA, the CDR3 is TGTGCCTGGAGTCCTACTCGTGAAGCTTTCTTT. It codes for CAWSPTREAFF.

This chain links TRBV4-1 with TRBJ2-3, with 8 bases lining up with TRBD2. The ends lost 4 bases at V and 0 bases at J; junction bases unmatched: 3. The germline V gene encodes CDR1 MGHRA and CDR2 YSYEKL. The CDR3 contains 15 residues. CDR3 nucleotides: TGCGCCAGCAGCCGCGGGGGGTCTAGCACAGATACGCAGTATTTT. Translated: CASSRGGSSTDTQYF.

The chain combines TRBV9 with TRBJ2-5; the match to TRBD1 covers 7 bases. This CDR3 spans 15 amino acids. The V gene end was trimmed by 4 bases and the J gene end by 3 bases; junction bases not matched to a gene: 9. Germline CDR1 SGDLS, CDR2 YYNGEE. DNA for the CDR3: TGTGCCAGCAGCTCATCCTCGACAGGGAAAGAGACCCAGTACTTC. This gives the protein CASSSSSTGKETQYF.

The chain uses TRBV19 and TRBJ2-7; no firm D call. CDR1 and CDR2 (germline): LNHDA, SQIVND (reference sequence). Trimming removed 1 base at V and 7 bases at J, with 14 bases between. The CDR3 contains 14 residues. CDR3 amino acids: CASSIGDTGFEQYF. Here the CDR3 DNA reads TGTGCCAGTAGTATAGGAGACACCGGCTTTGAGCAGTACTTC.

This clone was detected a few times. The chain has TRBV5-1 and TRBJ1-1, with 10 positions matching TRBD1. CDR3 length: 14 amino acids. With 4 bases clipped from V and 1 base from J, the junction kept 1 base outside the gene matches. Germline V gene data show CDR1 as SGHRS and CDR2 as YFSETQ. CDR3 sequence: CASSGTGANTEAFF. The CDR3 DNA is TGCGCCAGCAGCGGGACAGGGGCGAACACTGAAGCTTTCTTT.

The rearrangement uses TRBV2 and TRBJ2-2, with TRBD1 matching over 7 bases. CDR3 length: 15 residues. V lost 5 bases and J lost 6; bases outside the gene matches: 9. Germline values: CDR1 SNHLY, CDR2 FYNNEI. The CDR3 sequence is CASSRDSNAPGELFF. DNA of the CDR3: TGTGCCAGCAGTCGGGACAGCAACGCGCCCGGGGAGCTGTTTTTT.

This clone was seen once. The V call is TRBV5-4, the J call TRBJ2-1; TRBD2 matches at 8 bases. The trim removed 2 bases at V and 10 bases at J, leaving 11 bases unmatched. Germline CDR1 SGHNT, CDR2 YYREEE (reference sequence). This CDR3 region has 15 residues. The CDR3 bases are TGTGCCAGCAGCTTTGTGAGCGGGGGCCATCGGGAGCAGTTCTTC. This encodes CASSFVSGGHREQFF.

On this clone: The germline gene is not matched at one end of the junction; a read error may be the cause. This chain joins TRBV19 and TRBJ1-1; 8 bases agree with TRBD1. The CDR3 is made up of 14 amino acids. Germline V CDR1 and CDR2: LNHDA, SQIVND (reference sequence). The CDR3: CASNITGGITEAFF. CDR3 nucleotides: TGTGCCAGTAATATAACAGGGGGTATCACTGAAGCTTTCTTT.

The chain combines TRBV6-1 with TRBJ1-5, with D possibly TRBD1 on 6 matching bases. Germline CDR1 reads MNHNS; CDR2 reads SASEGT. CDR3 length: 16 residues. Trimming removed 1 base from V and 0 bases from J, with 10 bases in between. CDR3 in DNA: TGTGCCAGCAGTGAAGGGGACAACTATAGCAATCAGCCCCAGCATTTT. It codes for CASSEGDNYSNQPQHF.

The chain has TRBV20-1 and TRBJ2-3, with D perhaps matching TRBD2 (6 bases). This CDR3 region has 11 residues. CDR1 DFQATT and CDR2 SNEGSKA come from the germline V gene (reference sequence). V was pared by 5 bases and J by 9 bases, with 12 bases between. The CDR3 DNA reads as TGCAGTGCTGGGGAAGGGAGGACGCAGTATTTT. This sequence encodes CSAGEGRTQYF.

This clone has a single count. The CDR3 spells CASSSQTGPLHEQYF. For the CDR3, the DNA is TGTGCCAGCAGCTCTCAGACAGGACCGCTCCACGAGCAGTACTTC. V and J are TRBV7-2 and TRBJ2-7, with D maybe TRBD1 (6 bases). Germline assignment: CDR1 SGHTA and CDR2 FQGNSA. The ends were cut back, 4 bases at V and 5 bases at J, with 18 bases in the middle. The CDR3 totals 15 residues.

In this sample, this clone turned up once. The V and J genes are TRBV7-3 and TRBJ2-1; no reliable D call. Germline-derived CDR1 and CDR2 are SGHTA and FQGTGA. The CDR3 sequence is 15 residues long. Trimming shortened V by 5 bases and J by 2 bases, and 13 bases separated the two germline ends. The CDR3 is CASSPILSAYNEQFF. CDR3 coding DNA: TGTGCCAGCAGCCCTATATTGAGTGCCTACAATGAGCAGTTCTTC.

The chain combines TRBV11-2 with TRBJ1-1, with unresolved D. The CDR3 loop spans 15 amino acids. CDR1 SGHAT and CDR2 FQNNGV come from the germline V gene. V dropped 5 bases and J dropped 0 bases, with 13 bases sitting between them. The CDR3 coding sequence is TGTGCCAGCAGCAAAGGAACAGTTATGAACACTGAAGCTTTCTTT. This gives the protein CASSKGTVMNTEAFF.

V and J are TRBV6-6 and TRBJ2-7; 8 bases line up with TRBD1. CDR1 is MNHNY, CDR2 SVGAGI, per germline (reference sequence). The CDR3 is 14 amino acids. The V segment lost 9 bases and the J segment 2 bases; nucleotides outside the gene matches: 9. The CDR3 spells CASTTGTGPYEQYF. CDR3 nucleotide sequence: TGTGCCAGTACAACCGGGACAGGACCCTACGAGCAGTACTTC.

The CDR3 bases are TGTGCCAGCAGCCGATCGACAGGGGCCACCTATAATTCACCCCTCCACTTT. Its translation: CASSRSTGATYNSPLHF. This chain links TRBV7-6 with TRBJ1-6; 8 bases are a match to TRBD1. Germline lookup yields CDR1 SGHVS and CDR2 FNYEAQ. The CDR3 is made up of 17 amino acids. The J segment lost 2 bases and the V segment lost 5 bases, leaving 8 bases of the junction unmatched.

This clone was seen more than once but under ten times. The chain couples TRBV7-3 to TRBJ2-3, with TRBD2 identical over 8 bases. In germline, CDR1 is SGHTA, CDR2 FQGTGA. This CDR3 spans 14 amino acids. V gave up 3 bases and J gave up 4 bases; unmatched junction bases: 3. Here the CDR3 DNA reads TGTGCCAGCAGCTTGAGCGGGGGAGCAGATACGCAGTATTTT. As protein: CASSLSGGADTQYF.

This chain connects TRBV29-1 to TRBJ1-1; no clear D gene. CDR3 length equals 11 residues. V lost 4 bases to trimming and J lost 5 bases, with 8 bases between them. Per germline, CDR1 SQVTM and CDR2 ANQGSEA. The CDR3 is CSVVARTEAFF. The CDR3 bases are TGCAGCGTTGTGGCACGTACTGAAGCTTTCTTT.

The chain carries TRBV6-1 and TRBJ1-5; a possible D gene is TRBD1 (6 bases). The V and J ends lost 3 bases and 6 bases respectively, with 21 bases between them. This CDR3 is built from 17 residues. From germline, CDR1 is MNHNS and CDR2 SASEGT. This chain's CDR3 is CASSELRGLDSGQPQHF. In nucleotides, the CDR3 is TGTGCCAGCAGTGAGCTAAGGGGGTTGGACTCCGGTCAGCCCCAGCATTTT.

This clone was counted a few times. The rearrangement joins TRBV7-6 to TRBJ2-1, with unresolved D. The CDR3 runs 15 residues. Germline V lookup: CDR1 SGHVS, CDR2 FNYEAQ. V gave up 4 bases and J gave up 6 bases, with 16 bases separating them. The CDR3 bases are TGTGCCAGCAGCTCTGTCGGAGCCAGAGCCAATGAGCAGTTCTTC. This gives the protein CASSSVGARANEQFF.

The J gene is TRBJ2-5, the V gene TRBV4-2; D perhaps matches TRBD1 (6 bases). The CDR3 contains 16 residues. V lost 3 bases and J lost 4, with 18 bases in between. Germline CDR1 and CDR2: LGHNA and YNFKEQ. The CDR3 here is CASSQGHQGLAETQYF. The CDR3 DNA reads as TGTGCCAGCAGCCAGGGCCACCAGGGGCTAGCAGAGACCCAGTACTTC.

This sequence joins TRBV2 and TRBJ2-5; weak D call: TRBD1 (5 bases). Trimming stripped 11 bases from V and 5 bases from J, with 18 bases between. CDR1 is SNHLY, CDR2 FYNNEI, per germline. The CDR3 spans 13 residues. CDR3 region: CAGQPGSGETQYF. As DNA, the CDR3 is TGTGCCGGACAACCAGGGTCCGGCGAGACCCAGTACTTC.

The gene calls are TRBV12-5 and TRBJ2-4, with TRBD1 matching over 11 bases. The CDR3 length is 20 residues. Per the germline V gene, CDR1 is LGHNT and CDR2 is FRNRAP. V dropped 8 bases and J dropped 0; count of bases not matched to a gene: 18. CDR3 sequence (DNA): TGTGCTAGTAGACTTCGCCCGGACAGGGGGCCAAGGGAAGCCAAAAACATTCAGTACTTC. It yields the protein CASRLRPDRGPREAKNIQYF.

The chain joins TRBV28 to TRBJ2-5; perhaps TRBD2 as D (6 bases). Per the germline V gene, CDR1 is MDHEN and CDR2 is SYDVKM. The CDR3 covers 14 residues. V lost 6 bases, J lost 5 bases, and 16 bases lay in between. The CDR3 coding sequence is TGTGCCAGCAGCCAACTCAGGGCGGGGGAGACCCAGTACTTC. Its translation is CASSQLRAGETQYF.

J is TRBJ2-3 and V is TRBV28; 11 bases are shared with TRBD2. V shed 6 bases and J 6 bases; nucleotides not matched to a gene: 11. The CDR3 consists of 16 residues. CDR1 and CDR2 (germline): MDHEN, SYDVKM. CDR3 amino acids: CASRGGLAGGPDTQYF. For the CDR3, the DNA is TGTGCCAGCAGAGGGGGGCTAGCGGGAGGTCCGGATACGCAGTATTTT.